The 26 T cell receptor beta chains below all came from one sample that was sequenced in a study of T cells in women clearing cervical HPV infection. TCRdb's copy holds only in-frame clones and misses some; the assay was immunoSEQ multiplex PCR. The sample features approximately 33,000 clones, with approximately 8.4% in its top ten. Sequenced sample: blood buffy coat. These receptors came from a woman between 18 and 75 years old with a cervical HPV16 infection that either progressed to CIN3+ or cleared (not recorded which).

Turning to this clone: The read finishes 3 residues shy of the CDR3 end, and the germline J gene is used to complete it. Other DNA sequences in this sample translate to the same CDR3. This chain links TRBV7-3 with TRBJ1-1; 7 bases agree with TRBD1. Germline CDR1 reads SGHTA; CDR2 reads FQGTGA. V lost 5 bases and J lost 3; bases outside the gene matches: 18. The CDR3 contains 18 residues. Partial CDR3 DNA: TGTGCCAGCAGCACGCAAAACCGACAGGGTAGTGAGGACACTGAA. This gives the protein CASSTQNRQGSEDTE. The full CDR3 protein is CASSTQNRQGSEDTEAFF. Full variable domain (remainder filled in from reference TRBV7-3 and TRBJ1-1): GAGVSQTPSNKVTEKGKYVELRCDPISGHTALYWYRQSLGQGPEFLIYFQGTGAADDSGLPNDRFFAVRPEGSVSTLKIQRTERGDSAVYLCASSTQNRQGSEDTEAFFGQGTRLTVV.

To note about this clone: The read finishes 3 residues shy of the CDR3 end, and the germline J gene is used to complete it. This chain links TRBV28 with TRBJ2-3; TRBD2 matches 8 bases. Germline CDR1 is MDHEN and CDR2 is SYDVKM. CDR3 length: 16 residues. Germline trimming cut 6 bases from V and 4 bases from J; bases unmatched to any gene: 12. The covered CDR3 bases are TGTGCCAGCAGCGTACTCGGGACTAGGAGCGCAGATACG. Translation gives CASSVLGTRSADT. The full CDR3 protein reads CASSVLGTRSADTQYF.

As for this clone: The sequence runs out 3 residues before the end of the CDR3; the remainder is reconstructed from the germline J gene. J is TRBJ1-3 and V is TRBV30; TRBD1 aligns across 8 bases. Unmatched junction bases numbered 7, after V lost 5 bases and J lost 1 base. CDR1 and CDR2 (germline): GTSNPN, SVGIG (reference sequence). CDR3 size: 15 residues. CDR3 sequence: CAWSQTGGSGNTIYF. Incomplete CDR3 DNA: TGTGCCTGGTCTCAAACAGGGGGATCTGGAAACACC.

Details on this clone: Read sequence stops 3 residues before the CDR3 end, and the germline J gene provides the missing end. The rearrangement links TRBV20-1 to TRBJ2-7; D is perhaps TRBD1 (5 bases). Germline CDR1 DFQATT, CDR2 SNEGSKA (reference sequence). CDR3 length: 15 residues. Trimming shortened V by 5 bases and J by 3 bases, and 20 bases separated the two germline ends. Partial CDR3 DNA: TGCAGTGCTTCGCGCCCTCGGAAAGGGGTCTACGAG. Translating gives CSASRPRKGVYE. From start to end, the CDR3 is CSASRPRKGVYEQYF.

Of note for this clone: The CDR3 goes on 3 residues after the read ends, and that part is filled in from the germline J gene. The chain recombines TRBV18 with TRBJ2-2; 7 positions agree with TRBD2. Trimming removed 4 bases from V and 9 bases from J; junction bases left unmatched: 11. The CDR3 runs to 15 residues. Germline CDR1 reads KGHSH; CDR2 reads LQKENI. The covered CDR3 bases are TGTGCCAGCTCACTGGCAGGGAGGGGTGCCTGGGAG. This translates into CASSLAGRGAWE. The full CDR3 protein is CASSLAGRGAWELFF.

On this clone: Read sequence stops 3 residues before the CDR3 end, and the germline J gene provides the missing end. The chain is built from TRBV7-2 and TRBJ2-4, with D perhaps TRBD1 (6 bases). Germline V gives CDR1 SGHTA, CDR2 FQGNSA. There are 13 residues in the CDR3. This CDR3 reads CASSLDNRDGQYF. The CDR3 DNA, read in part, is TGTGCCAGCAGCTTGGATAACAGGGATGGT.

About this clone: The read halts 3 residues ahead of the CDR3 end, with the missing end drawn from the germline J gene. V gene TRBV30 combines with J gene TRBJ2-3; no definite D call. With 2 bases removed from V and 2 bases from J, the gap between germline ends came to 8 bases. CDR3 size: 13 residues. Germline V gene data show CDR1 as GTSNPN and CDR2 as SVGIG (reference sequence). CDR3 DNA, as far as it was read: TGTGCCTGGAGTAGCCCCCCCACAGATACG. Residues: CAWSSPPTDT. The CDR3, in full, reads CAWSSPPTDTQYF.

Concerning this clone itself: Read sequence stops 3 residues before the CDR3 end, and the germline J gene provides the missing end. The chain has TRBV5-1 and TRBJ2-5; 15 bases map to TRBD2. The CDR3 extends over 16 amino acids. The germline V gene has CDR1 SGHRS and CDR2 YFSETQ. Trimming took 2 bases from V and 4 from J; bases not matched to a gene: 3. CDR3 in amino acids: CASSFGLAGGGETQYF. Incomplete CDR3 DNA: TGCGCCAGCAGCTTCGGACTAGCGGGGGGGGGAGAGACC.

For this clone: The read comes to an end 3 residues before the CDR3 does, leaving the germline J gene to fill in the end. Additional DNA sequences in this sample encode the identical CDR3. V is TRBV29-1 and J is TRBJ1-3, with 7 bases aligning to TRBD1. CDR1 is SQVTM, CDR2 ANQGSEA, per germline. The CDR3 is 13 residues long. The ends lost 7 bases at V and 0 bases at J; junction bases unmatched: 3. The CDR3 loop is CSGGTDSGNTIYF. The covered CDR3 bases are TGCAGCGGAGGGACAGACTCTGGAAACACC.

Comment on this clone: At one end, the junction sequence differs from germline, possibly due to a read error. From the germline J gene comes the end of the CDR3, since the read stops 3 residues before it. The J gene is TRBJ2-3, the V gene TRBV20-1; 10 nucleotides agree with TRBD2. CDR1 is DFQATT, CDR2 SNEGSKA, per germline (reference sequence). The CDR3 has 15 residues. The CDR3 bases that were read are TGCAGTGCTAGCGGTAGCGGGGGGTACCCAGAGACG. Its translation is CSASGSGGYPET. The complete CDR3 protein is CSASGSGGYPETQYF.

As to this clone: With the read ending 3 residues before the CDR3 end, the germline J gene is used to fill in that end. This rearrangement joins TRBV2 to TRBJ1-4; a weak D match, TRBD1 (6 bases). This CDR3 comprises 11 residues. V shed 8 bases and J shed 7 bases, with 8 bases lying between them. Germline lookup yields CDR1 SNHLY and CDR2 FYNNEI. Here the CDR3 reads CASGTREKLFF. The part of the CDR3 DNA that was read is TGTGCCAGCGGGACACGTGAAAAA.

The CDR3 protein is CASSPRAGDAYNEQFF. CDR3 bases read: TGTGCCAGCTCACCACGGGCAGGGGACGCCTACAATGAG. The genes are TRBV18 and TRBJ2-1; maybe TRBD1 (6 bases). The read ends 3 residues shy of where the CDR3 ends; the end is completed using the germline J gene. Germline CDR1 is KGHSH and CDR2 is LQKENI. Deletions cut 1 base from V and 2 bases from J, with 12 bases between. There are 16 residues in the CDR3.

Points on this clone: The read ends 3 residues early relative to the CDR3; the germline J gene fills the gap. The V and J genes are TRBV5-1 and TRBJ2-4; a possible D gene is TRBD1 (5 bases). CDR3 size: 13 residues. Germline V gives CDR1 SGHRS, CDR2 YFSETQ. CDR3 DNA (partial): TGCGCCAGCAGCCCAGGGTCGGGCCAGCCT. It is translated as CASSPGSGQP. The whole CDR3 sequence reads CASSPGSGQPQYF.

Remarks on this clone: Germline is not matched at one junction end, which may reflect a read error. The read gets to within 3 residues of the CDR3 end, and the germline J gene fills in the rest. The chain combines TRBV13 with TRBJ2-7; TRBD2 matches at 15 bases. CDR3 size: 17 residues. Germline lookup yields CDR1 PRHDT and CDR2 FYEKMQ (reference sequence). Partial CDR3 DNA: TGTGTCAGCAGCTTCGGGACTAGCGGGGGGTCAACCTACGAG. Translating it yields CVSSFGTSGGSTYE. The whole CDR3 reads CVSSFGTSGGSTYEQYF.

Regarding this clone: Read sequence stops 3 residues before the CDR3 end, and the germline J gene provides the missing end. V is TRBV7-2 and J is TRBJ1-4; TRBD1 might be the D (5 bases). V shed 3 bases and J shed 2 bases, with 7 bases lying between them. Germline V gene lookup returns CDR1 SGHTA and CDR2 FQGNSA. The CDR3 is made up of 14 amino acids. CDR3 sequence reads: CASSLGGTNEKLFF. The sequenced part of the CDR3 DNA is TGTGCCAGCAGCTTGGGGGGGACTAATGAAAAA. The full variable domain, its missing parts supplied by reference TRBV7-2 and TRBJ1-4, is GAGVSQSPSNKVTEKGKDVELRCDPISGHTALYWYRQSLGQGLEFLIYFQGNSAPDKSGLPSDRFSAERTGGSVSTLTIQRTQQEDSAVYLCASSLGGTNEKLFFGSGTQLSVL.

CDR3 DNA (partial): TGCAGTGCTAGAGAGAGAGGGAGACGGGGCTCCTACGAG. Translated, it gives CSARERGRRGSYE. The complete CDR3 sequence is CSARERGRRGSYEQYF. The chain employs TRBV20-1 and TRBJ2-7; D is possibly TRBD2 (5 bases). Read sequence stops 3 residues before the CDR3 end, and the germline J gene provides the missing end. Looked up from germline, CDR1 is DFQATT and CDR2 is SNEGSKA (reference sequence). The CDR3 covers 16 residues. V was cut by 0 bases and J by 0 bases, with 15 bases left in between.

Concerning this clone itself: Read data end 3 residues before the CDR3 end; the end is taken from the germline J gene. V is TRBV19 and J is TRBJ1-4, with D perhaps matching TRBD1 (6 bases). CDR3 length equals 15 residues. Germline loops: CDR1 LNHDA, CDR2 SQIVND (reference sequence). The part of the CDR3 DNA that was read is TGTGCCAGTAGTACATTCGGACAGATTAATTCACCA. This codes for CASSTFGQINSP. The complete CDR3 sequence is CASSTFGQINSPLFF.

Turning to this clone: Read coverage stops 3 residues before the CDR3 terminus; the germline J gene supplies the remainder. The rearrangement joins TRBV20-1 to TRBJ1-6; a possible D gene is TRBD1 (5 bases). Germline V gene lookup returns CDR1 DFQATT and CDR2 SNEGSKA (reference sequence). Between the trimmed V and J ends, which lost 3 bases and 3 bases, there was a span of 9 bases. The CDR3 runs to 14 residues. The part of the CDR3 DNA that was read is TGCAGTGCTAGGGGAGGGGACTATAATTCACCC. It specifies CSARGGDYNSP. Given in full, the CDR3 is CSARGGDYNSPLHF.

This CDR3 is CASSLGGPGANVLTF. The sequenced CDR3 bases are TGTGCCAGCAGTTTGGGGGGGCCTGGGGCCAACGTC. The chain combines TRBV12-3 or TRBV12-4 with TRBJ2-6, with D possibly matching TRBD2 (7 bases). From the germline J gene comes the end of the CDR3, since the read stops 3 residues before it. The ends were cut back, 3 bases at V and 2 bases at J, with 8 bases in the middle. The CDR3 runs to 15 residues.

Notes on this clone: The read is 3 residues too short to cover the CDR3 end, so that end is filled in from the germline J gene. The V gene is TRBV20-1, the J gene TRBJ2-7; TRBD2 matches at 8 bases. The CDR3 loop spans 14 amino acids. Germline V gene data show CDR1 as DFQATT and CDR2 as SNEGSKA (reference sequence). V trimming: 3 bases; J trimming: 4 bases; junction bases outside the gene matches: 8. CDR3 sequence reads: CSASGRGFQYEQYF. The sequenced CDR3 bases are TGCAGTGCTAGCGGGAGGGGTTTCCAGTACGAG.

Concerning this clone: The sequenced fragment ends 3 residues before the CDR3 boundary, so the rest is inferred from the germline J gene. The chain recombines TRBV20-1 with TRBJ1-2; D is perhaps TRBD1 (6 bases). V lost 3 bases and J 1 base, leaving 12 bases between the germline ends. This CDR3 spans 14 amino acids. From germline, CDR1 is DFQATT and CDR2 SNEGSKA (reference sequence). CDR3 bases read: TGCAGTGCTAGTGAGGGGGTTCATAACTATGGC. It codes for CSASEGVHNYG. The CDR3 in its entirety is CSASEGVHNYGYTF.

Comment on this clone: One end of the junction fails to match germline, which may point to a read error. CDR3 sequence: CASSLAGASYEQYF. Partial CDR3 DNA: TGTGCCAGCAGCCTAGCGGGGGCCTCCTACGAG. The chain couples TRBV11-1 to TRBJ2-7; 10 bases are shared with TRBD2. The read falls 3 residues short of the CDR3 end, and the missing part is taken from the germline J gene. CDR1 is SGHAT and CDR2 is FQDESV in the germline V gene (reference sequence). The CDR3 has 14 residues.

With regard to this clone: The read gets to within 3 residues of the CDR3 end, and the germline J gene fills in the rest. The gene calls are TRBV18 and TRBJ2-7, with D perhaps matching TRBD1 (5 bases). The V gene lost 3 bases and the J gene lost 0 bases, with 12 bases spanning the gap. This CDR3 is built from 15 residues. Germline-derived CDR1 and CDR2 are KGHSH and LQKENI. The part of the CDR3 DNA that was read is TGTGCCAGCTCACCCTCCGACAGATTCTCCTACGAG. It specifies CASSPSDRFSYE. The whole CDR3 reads CASSPSDRFSYEQYF.

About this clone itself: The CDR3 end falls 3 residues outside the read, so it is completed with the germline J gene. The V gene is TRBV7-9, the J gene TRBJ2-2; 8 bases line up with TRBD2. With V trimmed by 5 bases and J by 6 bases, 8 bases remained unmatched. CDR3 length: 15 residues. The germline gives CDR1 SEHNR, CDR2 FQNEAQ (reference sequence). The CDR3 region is CASSILAGGSGELFF. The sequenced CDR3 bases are TGTGCCAGCAGCATATTGGCGGGGGGTTCCGGGGAG.

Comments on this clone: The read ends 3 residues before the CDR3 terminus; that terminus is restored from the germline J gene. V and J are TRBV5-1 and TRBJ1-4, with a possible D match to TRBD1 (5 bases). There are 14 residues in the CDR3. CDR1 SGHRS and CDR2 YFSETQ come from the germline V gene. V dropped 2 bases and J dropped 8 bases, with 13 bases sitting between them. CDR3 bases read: TGCGCCAGCAGCTTAGGGGTTCAAGGGGAAAAA. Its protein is CASSLGVQGEK. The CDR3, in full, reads CASSLGVQGEKLFF. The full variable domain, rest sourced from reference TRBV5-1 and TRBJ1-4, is KAGVTQTPRYLIKTRGQQVTLSCSPISGHRSVSWYQQTPGQGLQFLFEYFSETQRNKGNFPGRFSGRQFSNSRSEMNVSTLELGDSALYLCASSLGVQGEKLFFGSGTQLSVL.

The sequenced CDR3 bases are TGTGCCAGCTCACCACAGGACAGGGGCACTGAA. Amino acids: CASSPQDRGTE. The CDR3 in its entirety is CASSPQDRGTEAFF. This chain uses TRBV18 with TRBJ1-1; 9 nucleotides align to TRBD1. The read terminates 3 residues before the CDR3 end, so the remaining end is supplied by the germline J gene. The V gene's germline CDR1 is KGHSH and CDR2 LQKENI. This CDR3 region has 14 residues. V lost 1 base to trimming and J lost 4 bases; unmatched junction nucleotides: 1. Using reference TRBV18 and TRBJ1-1 for the parts outside the CDR3, the full variable domain is NAGVMQNPRHLVRRRGQEARLRCSPMKGHSHVYWYRQLPEEGLKFMVYLQKENIIDESGMPKERFSAEFPKEGPSILRIQQVVRGDSAAYFCASSPQDRGTEAFFGQGTRLTVV.